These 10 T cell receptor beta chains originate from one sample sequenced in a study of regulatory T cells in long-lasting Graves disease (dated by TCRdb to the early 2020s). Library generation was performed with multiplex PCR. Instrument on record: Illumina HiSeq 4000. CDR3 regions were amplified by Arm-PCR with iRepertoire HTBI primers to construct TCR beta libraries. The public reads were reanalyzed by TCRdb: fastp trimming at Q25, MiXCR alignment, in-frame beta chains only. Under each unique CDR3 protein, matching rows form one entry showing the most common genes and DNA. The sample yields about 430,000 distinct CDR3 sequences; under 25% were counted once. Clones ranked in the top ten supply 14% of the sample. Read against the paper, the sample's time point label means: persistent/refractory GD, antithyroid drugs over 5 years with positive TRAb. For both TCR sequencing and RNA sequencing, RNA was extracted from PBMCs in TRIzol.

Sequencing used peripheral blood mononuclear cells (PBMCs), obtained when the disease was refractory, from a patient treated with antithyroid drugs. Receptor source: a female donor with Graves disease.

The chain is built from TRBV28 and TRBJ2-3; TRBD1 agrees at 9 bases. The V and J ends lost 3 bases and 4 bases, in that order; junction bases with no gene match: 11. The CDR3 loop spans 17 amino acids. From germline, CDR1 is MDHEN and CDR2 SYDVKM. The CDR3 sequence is CASSLVKQGAKADTQYF. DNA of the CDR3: TGTGCCAGCAGTTTGGTGAAACAGGGGGCAAAAGCAGATACGCAGTATTTT.

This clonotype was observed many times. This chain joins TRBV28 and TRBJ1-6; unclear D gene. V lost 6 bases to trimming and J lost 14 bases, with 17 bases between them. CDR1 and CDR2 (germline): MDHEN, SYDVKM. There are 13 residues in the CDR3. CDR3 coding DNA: TGTGCCAGCAGGCCGGGTCAGAGTCTGTCCCTCCACTTT. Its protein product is CASRPGQSLSLHF.

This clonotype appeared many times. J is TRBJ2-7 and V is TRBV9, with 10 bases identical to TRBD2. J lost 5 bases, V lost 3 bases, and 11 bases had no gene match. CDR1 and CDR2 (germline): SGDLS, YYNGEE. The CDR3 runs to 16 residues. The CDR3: CASSASYALAGDEQYF. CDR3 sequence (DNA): TGTGCCAGCAGCGCCAGCTACGCCCTAGCGGGAGACGAGCAGTACTTC.

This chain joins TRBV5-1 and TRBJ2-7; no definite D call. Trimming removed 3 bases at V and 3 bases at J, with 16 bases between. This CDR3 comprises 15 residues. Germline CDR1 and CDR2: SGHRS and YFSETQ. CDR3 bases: TGCGCCAGCAGCTCCGGCGATCTGCGTTTCTACGAGCAGTACTTC. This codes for CASSSGDLRFYEQYF.

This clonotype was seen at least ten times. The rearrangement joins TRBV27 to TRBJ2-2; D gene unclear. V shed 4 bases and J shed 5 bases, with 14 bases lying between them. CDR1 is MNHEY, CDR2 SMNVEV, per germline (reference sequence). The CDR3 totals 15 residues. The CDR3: CASSSSMLGTGELFF. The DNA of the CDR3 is TGTGCCAGCAGTTCCTCGATGCTGGGTACCGGGGAGCTGTTTTTT.

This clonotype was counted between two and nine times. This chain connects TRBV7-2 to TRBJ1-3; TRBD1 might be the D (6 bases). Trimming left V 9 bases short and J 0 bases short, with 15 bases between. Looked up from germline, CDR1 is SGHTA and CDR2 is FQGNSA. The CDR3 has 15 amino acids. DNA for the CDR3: TGTGCCAGTGTCGGACAGTTCCACTCTGGAAACACCATATATTTT. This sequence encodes CASVGQFHSGNTIYF.

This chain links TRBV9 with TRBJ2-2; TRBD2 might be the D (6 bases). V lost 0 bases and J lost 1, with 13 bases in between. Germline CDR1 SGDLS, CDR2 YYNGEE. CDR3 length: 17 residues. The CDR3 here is CASSVDQLAMNTGELFF. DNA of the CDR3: TGTGCCAGCAGCGTAGATCAACTAGCAATGAACACCGGGGAGCTGTTTTTT.

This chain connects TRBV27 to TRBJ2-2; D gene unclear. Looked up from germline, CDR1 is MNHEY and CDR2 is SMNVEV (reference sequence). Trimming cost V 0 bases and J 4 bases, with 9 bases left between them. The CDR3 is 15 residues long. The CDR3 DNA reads TGTGCCAGCAGTTTATCCCTCGAGTTCACCGGGGAGCTGTTTTTT. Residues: CASSLSLEFTGELFF.

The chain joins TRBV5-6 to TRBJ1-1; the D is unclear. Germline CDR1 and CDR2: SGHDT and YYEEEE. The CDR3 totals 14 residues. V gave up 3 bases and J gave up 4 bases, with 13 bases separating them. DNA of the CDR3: TGTGCCAGCAGCTGGGAGGGTTTTTCCACTGAAGCTTTCTTT. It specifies CASSWEGFSTEAFF.

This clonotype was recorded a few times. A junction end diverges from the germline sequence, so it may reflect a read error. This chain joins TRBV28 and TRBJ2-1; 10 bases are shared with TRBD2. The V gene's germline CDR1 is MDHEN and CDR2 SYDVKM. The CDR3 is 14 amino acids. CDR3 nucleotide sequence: TGCGCCAGCAGCTGGACTAGCGGCAACAATGAGCAGTTCTTC. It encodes CASSWTSGNNEQFF.